This T cell receptor (beta chain) was observed in a study of shared clonotypes between healthy human individuals. For the study at large: Every donor yielded three CD4 naive, three CD4 memory, two CD8 naive and one CD8 memory plate. Overall study results and limits: Having only a few donors restricted how much genetic and exposure-history diversity was captured.

On this clone: The antigen is unknown.

The authors divided CD4+ cells into CD45RA+ naive and CD45RA-negative memory subsets. The CDR3 spans 14 residues. Trimming pared 1 base from V and 5 bases from J, leaving 15 bases between. Germline V lookup: CDR1 GTSNPN, CDR2 SVGIG (reference sequence). An approximately 200 ng quantity of DNA, tens of thousands of T cell genomes, went into the sorted-subset replicate PCRs. The protocol was immunoSEQ multiplex PCR, while the TCRdb copy is restricted to in-frame clones and leaves out a portion. The sample includes roughly 1 million clones, around four fifths of them seen just once. V gene TRBV30 combines with J gene TRBJ2-7; weak D call: TRBD2 (7 bases). The sample was memory CD4+ T cells sorted from blood. Subset in this sample: CD45RA-negative fraction. The source is a man between 18 and 29 years old in good health. In DNA, the CDR3 is TGTGCCTGGAGTGGCGGGGGCGGGGGAGACGAGCAGTACTTC. Translated: CAWSGGGGGDEQYF.